This T cell receptor beta chain emerged from a study of regulatory dendritic cells for organ transplantation. Findings and limits, study-wide: Alloreactive memory CD8+ T cell pools varied considerably between individuals. Memory CD8+ clonal expansion seemed more limited with regulatory than mature dendritic cells.

The CDR3 has 14 amino acids. CDR1 and CDR2 from the germline V gene are SQVTM and ANQGSEA. V shed 6 bases, J shed 8 bases, and the junction held 13 bases outside the gene matches. FACS sorted CD4+ or CD8+ T cells into CD45RA+ naive and CD45RO+ memory. With regard to this clone: Its antigen remains unknown.

Assay: immunoSEQ multiplex PCR; the TCRdb copy retains only in-frame clones and omits some. The table has fewer than 40,000 clones, around nine tenths seen once. The sequencing sample was made of naive CD8+ T cells from blood. Stated subset: CD45RA+ naive T cells. This TCR came from a human donor in good health. The V call is TRBV29-1, the J call TRBJ2-1; 7 bases are a match to TRBD2. The CDR3 here is CSVSRSGAGDEQFF. The CDR3 DNA sequence: TGCAGCGTATCCCGAAGCGGGGCCGGGGATGAGCAGTTCTTC.